The 31 T cell receptor beta chains below come from one sample, sequenced in a study of cytomegalovirus exposure and HLA in healthy donors. In the PCR, 60 Vbeta and 13 Jbeta primers were used. Sequenced by immunoSEQ multiplex PCR; TCRdb stores in-frame clones only, minus some. The data hold roughly 150,000 clones, with 65% to 85% observed a single time. Sequenced sample: PBMCs. Receptors were obtained from a male donor in good health and CMV-seronegative.

V usage is TRBV28 and J usage is TRBJ2-6; D gene ambiguous. V was cut by 2 bases and J by 2 bases, with 4 bases left in between. The germline V gene encodes CDR1 MDHEN and CDR2 SYDVKM. CDR3 length: 14 amino acids. CDR3 sequence (DNA): TGTGCCAGCAGTTTACTAGCTGGGGCCAACGTCCTGACTTTC. Amino acids: CASSLLAGANVLTF.

The sample holds a few counts of this clone. The chain combines TRBV11-2 with TRBJ1-1; no definite D call. The germline V and J ends were trimmed by 1 base and 10 bases, with 13 bases remaining between them. Looked up from germline, CDR1 is SGHAT and CDR2 is FQNNGV. The CDR3 extends over 13 amino acids. The CDR3 nucleotides read TGTGCCAGCAGCTTAGGGGCTAGGGAGGGAGCTTTCTTT. Translating gives CASSLGAREGAFF.

The chain joins TRBV7-9 to TRBJ2-5, with D tentatively TRBD1 (6 bases). CDR3 size: 13 residues. The V and J ends lost 2 bases and 5 bases respectively, with 9 bases between them. The germline gives CDR1 SEHNR, CDR2 FQNEAQ (reference sequence). The CDR3 region is CASSLSGDETQYF. The CDR3, as DNA: TGTGCCAGCAGCTTATCAGGGGACGAGACCCAGTACTTC.

The chain links TRBV7-2 to TRBJ2-7; possible D gene TRBD1, 5 bases. This CDR3 region has 14 residues. Trimming stripped 6 bases from V and 0 bases from J, with 12 bases between. The germline gives CDR1 SGHTA, CDR2 FQGNSA. The chain's CDR3 is CASRSTGSSYEQYF. The CDR3 bases are TGTGCCAGCAGATCCACAGGTTCCTCCTACGAGCAGTACTTC.

The chain has TRBV9 and TRBJ2-3; D unclear. Germline CDR1 reads SGDLS; CDR2 reads YYNGEE. The CDR3 sequence is 14 residues long. V shed 4 bases and J shed 0 bases, with 9 bases lying between them. The CDR3 spells CASSLSYSTDTQYF. The CDR3 region has the DNA TGTGCCAGCAGCCTATCGTACAGCACAGATACGCAGTATTTT.

The chain combines TRBV5-4 with TRBJ2-7; 9 nucleotides line up with TRBD2. CDR3 size: 15 residues. V was pared by 1 base and J by 1 base, with 3 bases of the junction left unmatched. Germline V lookup: CDR1 SGHNT, CDR2 YYREEE (reference sequence). The CDR3 here is CASSLLSGGSYEQYF. The CDR3 nucleotides are TGTGCCAGCAGCTTGTTAAGCGGGGGGTCCTACGAGCAGTACTTC.

As DNA, the CDR3 is TGTGCCAGCAGCCAAGAATTAGGGTTAGCGGGGGGGTTTCGTTCCTACGAGCAGTACTTC. This encodes CASSQELGLAGGFRSYEQYF. The rearrangement joins TRBV4-2 to TRBJ2-5, with 11 nucleotides matching TRBD2. The DNA end lines up better with TRBJ2-7; the J call may be wrong. The CDR3 extends over 20 amino acids. Germline V gene lookup returns CDR1 LGHNA and CDR2 YNFKEQ.

The sample holds a few counts of this clone. The junction does not match germline at one end; this may be a read error. J is TRBJ2-4 and V is TRBV6-5, with 7 bases identical to TRBD1. The germline V gene has CDR1 MNHEY and CDR2 SVGAGI. CDR3 length equals 15 residues. CDR3 protein: CASSSKQGSKNSQYF. DNA for the CDR3: TGTGCCAGCAGTTCTAAACAGGGGAGCAAAAACAGTCAGTACTTC.

This rearrangement joins TRBV5-4 to TRBJ2-5; D possibly corresponds to TRBD2 (6 bases). V lost 0 bases to trimming and J lost 6 bases, with 15 bases between them. This CDR3 spans 15 amino acids. Germline CDR1 and CDR2: SGHNT and YYREEE (reference sequence). The CDR3 spells CASSLGGGPGKTQYF. The CDR3 nucleotides are TGTGCCAGCAGCTTGGGAGGAGGGCCCGGAAAGACCCAGTACTTC.

The genes are TRBV19 and TRBJ2-5; D is possibly TRBD2 (5 bases). Trimming left V 6 bases short and J 2 bases short, with 10 bases between. This CDR3 comprises 13 residues. Germline assignment: CDR1 LNHDA and CDR2 SQIVND (reference sequence). CDR3 sequence: CASRAVGQETQYF. In DNA, the CDR3 is TGTGCCAGTAGAGCGGTCGGTCAAGAGACCCAGTACTTC.

Only a few counts were recorded for this clone. The chain uses TRBV5-1 and TRBJ2-1; 12 nucleotides agree with TRBD1. CDR1 and CDR2 (germline): SGHRS, YFSETQ. V gave up 6 bases and J gave up 8 bases; unmatched junction bases: 9. The CDR3 extends over 15 amino acids. CDR3: CASTVGQGAFYEQFF. The DNA of the CDR3 is TGCGCCAGCACCGTGGGACAGGGGGCTTTCTATGAGCAGTTCTTC.

The rearrangement joins TRBV27 to TRBJ2-1; 8 bases fit TRBD1. V gave up 5 bases and J gave up 1 base; unmatched junction bases: 10. The CDR3 length is 17 residues. Germline loops: CDR1 MNHEY, CDR2 SMNVEV (reference sequence). The CDR3 here is CASSPNRQGRSYNEQFF. In DNA form, the CDR3 reads TGTGCCAGCAGTCCGAACAGACAGGGGAGGTCCTACAATGAGCAGTTCTTC.

The V call is TRBV6-1, the J call TRBJ2-5; TRBD1 agrees at 9 bases. V trimming: 4 bases; J trimming: 4 bases; junction bases outside the gene matches: 7. Germline CDR1 and CDR2: MNHNS and SASEGT. This CDR3 has 15 amino acids. CDR3 sequence: CASSVHRGLRETQYF. CDR3 in DNA: TGTGCCAGCAGTGTACACAGGGGGCTGAGAGAGACCCAGTACTTC.

This chain connects TRBV6-1 to TRBJ1-1, with 9 nucleotides matching TRBD1. This CDR3 has 13 residues. V was clipped by 7 bases and J by 6 bases; unmatched bases: 6. Germline CDR1 reads MNHNS; CDR2 reads SASEGT. The CDR3, as DNA: TGTGCCAGCACCACAGGGGGCAGCGCTGAAGCTTTCTTT. Translation gives CASTTGGSAEAFF.

The rearrangement joins TRBV27 to TRBJ2-7; 10 nucleotides align to TRBD1. Germline loops: CDR1 MNHEY, CDR2 SMNVEV (reference sequence). There are 15 residues in the CDR3. The V and J ends lost 2 bases and 2 bases, in that order; junction bases with no gene match: 3. CDR3 sequence reads: CASSLTGQGTYEQYF. CDR3 bases: TGTGCCAGCAGTTTAACGGGACAGGGGACCTACGAGCAGTACTTC.

This chain joins TRBV29-1 and TRBJ2-7; 11 bases agree with TRBD1. This CDR3 has 12 amino acids. The germline V gene has CDR1 SQVTM and CDR2 ANQGSEA. V lost 7 bases and J lost 3; bases outside the gene matches: 2. CDR3 in amino acids: CSAGQGGYEQYF. The CDR3 DNA reads as TGCAGCGCGGGACAGGGGGGCTACGAGCAGTACTTC.

The genes are TRBV10-2 and TRBJ2-3; TRBD1 agrees at 11 bases. Germline CDR1 reads WSHSY; CDR2 reads SAAADI. The CDR3 consists of 13 residues. Trimming removed 8 bases from V and 4 bases from J; junction bases left unmatched: 2. This CDR3 is CASGDRGSDTQYF. CDR3 sequence (DNA): TGCGCCAGCGGGGACAGGGGGTCAGATACGCAGTATTTT.

The gene calls are TRBV19 and TRBJ2-7, with TRBD1 matching over 7 bases. The CDR3 contains 13 residues. CDR1 is LNHDA, CDR2 SQIVND, per germline (reference sequence). V lost 8 bases, J lost 3 bases, and 7 bases stayed unmatched. In DNA, the CDR3 is TGTGCCAGTGCAGGGGGTACGGGCTACGAGCAGTACTTC. Translating gives CASAGGTGYEQYF.

This clone came up once. The chain employs TRBV6-1 and TRBJ1-5, with TRBD1 as a possible D gene (6 bases). From germline, CDR1 is MNHNS and CDR2 SASEGT. The CDR3 is 14 residues long. V was clipped by 7 bases and J by 2 bases, with 12 bases between them. CDR3 in DNA: TGTGCCAGCATCGACGGGGGGCGCAATCAGCCCCAGCATTTT. This gives the protein CASIDGGRNQPQHF.

V usage is TRBV28 and J usage is TRBJ1-2; no definite D call. V lost 4 bases, J lost 5 bases, and 14 bases lay in between. The CDR3 spans 14 residues. The germline CDR1 and CDR2 sequences are MDHEN and SYDVKM. The CDR3 is CASSSFHGPYGYTF. CDR3 DNA sequence: TGTGCCAGCAGTTCCTTCCACGGTCCTTATGGCTACACCTTC.

The chain links TRBV19 to TRBJ2-1; D possibly corresponds to TRBD2 (5 bases). Germline V gives CDR1 LNHDA, CDR2 SQIVND (reference sequence). CDR3 length: 13 residues. Trimming pared 7 bases from V and 5 bases from J, leaving 12 bases between. CDR3 in DNA: TGTGCCAGTACCTTGGACGGGAACAATGAGCAGTTCTTC. Encoded protein: CASTLDGNNEQFF.

This sequence joins TRBV10-2 and TRBJ1-6; D is undetermined. CDR3 length equals 14 residues. CDR1 and CDR2 from the germline V gene are WSHSY and SAAADI. V was shortened by 2 bases and J by 3 bases, with 5 bases between the two germline ends. CDR3 sequence: CASSEGGYNSPLHF. The CDR3 DNA is TGCGCCAGCAGTGAGGGAGGCTATAATTCACCCCTCCACTTT.

The V call is TRBV13, the J call TRBJ2-1; perhaps TRBD1 as D (5 bases). Looked up from germline, CDR1 is PRHDT and CDR2 is FYEKMQ (reference sequence). The CDR3 consists of 16 residues. The ends were cut back, 1 base at V and 5 bases at J, with 15 bases in the middle. DNA of the CDR3: TGTGCCAGCAGCTTAGTCAGGACACATTTCAACAATGAGCAGTTCTTC. Amino acids: CASSLVRTHFNNEQFF.

The chain has TRBV7-9 and TRBJ2-7; perhaps TRBD2 as D (6 bases). The CDR3 runs to 13 residues. Germline values: CDR1 SEHNR, CDR2 FQNEAQ (reference sequence). The germline V and J ends were trimmed by 3 bases and 4 bases, with 10 bases remaining between them. The CDR3 bases are TGTGCCAGCAGCTTGGCGGGGCAGTACGAGCAGTACTTC. This translates into CASSLAGQYEQYF.

The chain combines TRBV7-2 with TRBJ2-1; 7 bases are a match to TRBD1. The CDR3 loop spans 15 amino acids. V was clipped by 0 bases and J by 4 bases; unmatched bases: 3. Germline CDR1 and CDR2: SGHTA and FQGNSA. CDR3 DNA sequence: TGTGCCAGCAGCTTAGCAGGGGGCCATTACAATGAGCAGTTCTTC. It yields the protein CASSLAGGHYNEQFF.

The genes are TRBV5-1 and TRBJ2-7; 7 nucleotides line up with TRBD1. J lost 2 bases, V lost 0 bases, and 2 bases had no gene match. The CDR3 is 14 residues long. Germline CDR1 reads SGHRS; CDR2 reads YFSETQ. The DNA for the CDR3 is TGCGCCAGCAGCTTGGTTCAGGGGGCCTACGAGCAGTACTTC. Its protein product is CASSLVQGAYEQYF.

This clone was counted once. The rearrangement links TRBV5-6 to TRBJ2-5; unclear D gene. The germline CDR1 and CDR2 sequences are SGHDT and YYEEEE. Trimming left V 9 bases short and J 0 bases short, with 12 bases between. This CDR3 is 13 amino acids long. The DNA of the CDR3 is TGTGCCACCAAGCCACAGAACCAAGAGACCCAGTACTTC. Its translation: CATKPQNQETQYF.

The chain links TRBV6-5 to TRBJ1-2, with D tentatively TRBD1 (5 bases). CDR1 MNHEY and CDR2 SVGAGI come from the germline V gene. V lost 5 bases, J lost 4 bases, and 14 bases lay in between. The CDR3 loop spans 14 amino acids. CDR3 residues: CASSRGRRGYGYTF. The CDR3 nucleotides are TGTGCCAGCAGTCGGGGCAGGCGGGGCTATGGCTACACCTTC.

V and J are TRBV6-5 and TRBJ1-1, with a weak D call TRBD1 (6 bases). Germline lookup yields CDR1 MNHEY and CDR2 SVGAGI. V lost 1 base to trimming and J lost 6 bases, with 12 bases between them. This CDR3 has 14 amino acids. CDR3 sequence: CASSYYGGRAEAFF. Here the CDR3 DNA reads TGTGCCAGCAGTTACTATGGGGGCCGCGCTGAAGCTTTCTTT.

J is TRBJ1-2 and V is TRBV7-8; TRBD1 agrees at 10 bases. V lost 2 bases to trimming and J lost 4 bases; unmatched junction nucleotides: 10. The germline V gene encodes CDR1 SGHVS and CDR2 FQNEAQ. The CDR3 loop spans 17 amino acids. The CDR3 bases are TGTGCCAGCAGCTTAAGGACAGGGGGAAAGGTGGGCTATGGCTACACCTTC. It yields the protein CASSLRTGGKVGYGYTF.

This clone was detected a few times. The CDR3 nucleotides are TGTGCCAGCAGCGCCGCCGCTGGGGCCGCCGAGCAGTACTTC. Encoded protein: CASSAAAGAAEQYF. This chain joins TRBV7-2 and TRBJ2-7; tentatively, D is TRBD1 (5 bases). The CDR3 spans 14 residues. The V end lost 5 bases, the J end lost 6 bases, and 17 bases lay between the germline ends. Germline loops: CDR1 SGHTA, CDR2 FQGNSA.